This T cell receptor (beta chain) was observed in a study of blood T cell repertoires in COVID-19 (dated by TCRdb to about 2020). Looking at the study overall: The collaborator samples originated in the United States, Italy and Spain and spanned the acute and convalescent phases of COVID-19. The dataset comprised deeply sampled blood TCRbeta repertoires from subjects exposed to, actively infected with, or recovered from COVID-19. The samples were drawn from two sources: the first 160 participants of the ongoing ImmuneRACE study, and 1,000 to 1,500 subjects contributed by 6 global collaborators. Sample metadata almost always included a de-identified subject ID, COVID-19 status, age in years and sex. The material from the prospective study consisted of cDNA or gDNA derived from T cells, B-cell-depleted T cells, or PBMCs. HLA class I and class II types, where available, came from metadata supplied by the sample provider rather than from assay-based typing. A freely available public database, intended as a resource for researchers studying the immune response to SARS-CoV-2, is where the repertoires were released.

In the prospective study, participants were 18 to 89 years old, resided in 24 geographic areas of the United States, and were enrolled through a virtual design. In the prospective study, cohorts were assigned on the basis of participant-reported clinical history obtained from a screening survey and a study questionnaire. Each participant in the prospective study had whole blood, serum and a nasopharyngeal or oropharyngeal swab collected by mobile phlebotomists. Prospective study participants could optionally give additional blood draws and questionnaires over a roughly two-month period. Before DNA extraction, prospective study blood samples were shipped either frozen or at room temperature. In regard to this clone: This clone's antigen is unknown. Base qualities are missing; no much larger clone stands one base away.

The CDR3 has 18 amino acids, counting the end cysteine and phenylalanine. The CDR3 DNA has 54 bases and is translated from base 1. TCRbeta CDR3 regions were amplified from genomic DNA by means of the immunoSEQ Assay, a bias-controlled multiplex PCR. The source study handled its data this way. The number of nucleated cells in each sample was estimated by amplification of reference gene primers within the assay. Sequence reads were collapsed and filtered to measure the absolute abundance of every unique TCRbeta CDR3 rearrangement. For each sample, productive Simpson clonality was calculated as the square root of Simpson's diversity index over productive rearrangements. TCRdb provides this immuneACCESS table in a form limited to in-frame rearrangements. Some clones are lacking; in checked studies, under half of them reflect an unresolved V gene, and why the rest are absent is not known. D and trimming come from the DNA, and the V and J calls and clone size come from that table. The sample includes more than 200,000 clones, with roughly 91% observed a single time. The ten largest clones add up to around 3.7% of the sample.

What the study reported, not specific to this receptor: How much clinical and demographic metadata was included differed by source and by participant, and the metadata was provided uncurated.

The TCR comes from a woman under 40 with acute COVID-19. In this chain, TRBV21-1 is recombined with TRBJ2-7; the table's D call of TRBD2 was not tested on the DNA. TRBV21-1 represents a pseudogene. The source material was PBMCs or T cells enriched from blood (not recorded which). The encoded CDR3 is CASSNVAGAPIEHYEQYF. Here is the DNA: TGTGCCAGCAGCAATGTAGCGGGGGCCCCAATCGAACACTACGAGCAGTACTTC.